This is a list of T cell receptor beta chains from one sample in a study of regulatory T cells in long-lasting Graves disease. Each CDR3 protein gets one entry after TCRdb re-called the multiplex PCR reads with MiXCR. The data hold 200,000 to 300,000 distinct CDR3 sequences, with about 19% observed a single time. Sequencing used peripheral blood mononuclear cells (PBMCs), obtained at new diagnosis, from a patient treated with antithyroid drugs. These receptor sequences come from a female donor with Graves disease. The conserved cysteine and the conserved F or W are not part of the CDR3 here. Expanded clones get a size class; other rows say once, few or many, or leave the size out.

J gene: TRBJ1-6
clone size: few
V gene: TRBV6-1
CDR3 protein: ASSHDNSPLH

J gene: -
clone size: -
V gene: TRBV5-6
CDR3 protein: ASSLADRGAF

J gene: TRBJ1-2
clone size: -
V gene: TRBV6-2/TRBV6-3
CDR3 protein: ASSRRQGGDGYT

J gene: TRBJ1-2
clone size: few
V gene: TRBV25-1
CDR3 protein: ASSVRGQGGYT

J gene: TRBJ2-7
clone size: many
V gene: TRBV6-2/TRBV6-3
CDR3 protein: ASRSYRGSYEQY

J gene: TRBJ2-3
clone size: -
V gene: TRBV20-1
CDR3 protein: SARGLAVDTQY

J gene: TRBJ1-3
clone size: many
V gene: TRBV5-6
CDR3 protein: ASRRNRGSGNTIY

J gene: TRBJ2-1
clone size: many
V gene: TRBV11-2
CDR3 protein: ASSWAGPLGQF

J gene: TRBJ2-5
clone size: many
V gene: TRBV6-2/TRBV6-3
CDR3 protein: ASSWDRDRETQY

J gene: TRBJ1-5
clone size: few
V gene: TRBV19
CDR3 protein: ASSIPTGGNQPQH

J gene: TRBJ1-1
clone size: -
V gene: TRBV5-5
CDR3 protein: ASSAQVRTEAF

J gene: TRBJ2-5
clone size: many
V gene: TRBV6-2/TRBV6-3
CDR3 protein: ASSEPSVGGEPLQETQY

J gene: TRBJ2-1
clone size: -
V gene: TRBV5-1
CDR3 protein: ASSQGPNEQF

J gene: TRBJ2-5
clone size: many
V gene: TRBV7-2
CDR3 protein: ASVPTSGEGGSETQY

J gene: TRBJ2-7
clone size: -
V gene: TRBV7-8
CDR3 protein: ASSLIPGEFEQY

J gene: TRBJ2-3
clone size: many
V gene: TRBV9
CDR3 protein: ASSGRWDTQY

J gene: TRBJ2-5
clone size: few
V gene: TRBV3-1
CDR3 protein: ASSQARVGETQY

J gene: TRBJ2-7
clone size: many
V gene: TRBV11-2
CDR3 protein: ASSLVLAGGYEQY

J gene: TRBJ2-7
clone size: many
V gene: TRBV18
CDR3 protein: ASSFRDAATYEQY

J gene: TRBJ1-2
clone size: many
V gene: TRBV28
CDR3 protein: ASSFPSRGSPGYT

J gene: TRBJ1-2
clone size: many
V gene: TRBV28
CDR3 protein: ASSLEIGRGYT

J gene: TRBJ2-1
clone size: -
V gene: TRBV9
CDR3 protein: ASSVARRGRSHNEQF

J gene: TRBJ2-7
clone size: many
V gene: TRBV11-1
CDR3 protein: ASSPLGASGYEQY

J gene: TRBJ2-2
clone size: many
V gene: TRBV5-1
CDR3 protein: ASSFTSAPNTGELF

J gene: TRBJ2-3
clone size: -
V gene: TRBV19
CDR3 protein: ASSPRKGFSTDTQY

J gene: TRBJ1-1
clone size: many
V gene: TRBV5-4
CDR3 protein: ASSLLVQARNTEAF

J gene: TRBJ2-3
clone size: many
V gene: TRBV30
CDR3 protein: ASVLSLAGGPGDTQY

J gene: TRBJ2-1
clone size: once
V gene: TRBV20-1
CDR3 protein: SARVRGGNEQF